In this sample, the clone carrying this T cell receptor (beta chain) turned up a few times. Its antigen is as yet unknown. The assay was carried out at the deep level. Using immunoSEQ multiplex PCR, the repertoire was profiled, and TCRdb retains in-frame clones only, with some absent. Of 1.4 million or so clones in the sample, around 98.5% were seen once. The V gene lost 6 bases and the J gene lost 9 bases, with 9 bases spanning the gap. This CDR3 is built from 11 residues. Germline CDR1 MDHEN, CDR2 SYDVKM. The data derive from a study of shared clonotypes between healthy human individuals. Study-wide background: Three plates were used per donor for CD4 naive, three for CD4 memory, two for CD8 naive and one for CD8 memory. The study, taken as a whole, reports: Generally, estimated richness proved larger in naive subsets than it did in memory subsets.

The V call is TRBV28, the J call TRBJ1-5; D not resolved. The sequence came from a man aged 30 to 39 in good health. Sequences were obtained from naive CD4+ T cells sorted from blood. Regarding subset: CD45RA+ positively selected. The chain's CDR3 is CASSSVRPQHF. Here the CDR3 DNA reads TGTGCCAGCAGCAGCGTACGGCCCCAGCATTTT.